The clone carrying this T cell receptor beta chain occurred once. This record belongs to a study of blood T cell repertoires in COVID-19. In the study overall: Collection of acute and convalescent COVID-19 samples took place in the United States, Italy and Spain. The analysed material was cDNA or gDNA that came from T cells, B-cell-depleted T cells, or PBMCs.

Generated by immunoSEQ multiplex PCR, the TCRdb table keeps only in-frame clones and is missing some. The sample includes about 120,000 clones, under 95% of them seen just once. Sequencing used peripheral blood. This clonotype was sampled from a man in his 60s with COVID-19, enrolled during active disease.

CDR3 in amino acids: CASSSRTGRNEQFF. The CDR3 region has the DNA TGTGCCAGCAGTAGCCGGACAGGGAGGAATGAGCAGTTCTTC. The chain uses TRBV6-5 and TRBJ2-1, with 8 bases identical to TRBD1. V shed 5 bases, J shed 7 bases, and the junction held 7 bases outside the gene matches. Germline values: CDR1 MNHEY, CDR2 SVGAGI. The CDR3 length is 14 residues.